A selection of T cell receptor beta chains follows, all from one sample in a study of T cell responses to AZD1222 COVID-19 vaccine. This table comes from immunoSEQ multiplex PCR, and its TCRdb copy is limited to in-frame clones, with some not included. The sample holds over 100,000 clones, approximately 91% seen once. This specimen was peripheral blood, taken on day 0 of MenACWY control vaccination. Source of these receptors: an adult in good health. The CDR3 runs from the conserved cysteine through the conserved F or W. The D gene is left open where the match is weak. Clone size, where shown, is once, few, many, or a class for clones that have expanded.

abundance | j_gene | d_gene | v_gene | CDR3aa | CDR3nt
. | TRBJ1-1 | . | TRBV28 | CASLSGVNTEAFF | TGTGCCAGCCTTTCCGGGGTGAACACTGAAGCTTTCTTT
. | TRBJ1-2 | . | TRBV4-1 | CASSGQEGGNYGYTF | TGCGCCAGCAGCGGGCAGGAAGGGGGTAACTATGGCTACACCTTC
. | TRBJ1-1 | TRBD1 | TRBV28 | CASIPGGTGAVYTEAFF | TGTGCCAGCATTCCGGGCGGGACAGGGGCCGTCTACACTGAAGCTTTCTTT
. | TRBJ1-4 | . | TRBV6-5 | CASTPQGRTNEKLFF | TGTGCCAGCACCCCGCAGGGTAGAACTAATGAAAAACTGTTTTTT
. | TRBJ2-1 | . | TRBV28 | CASSYRRNSYNEQFF | TGTGCCAGCAGTTATCGGAGGAACAGCTACAATGAGCAGTTCTTC
. | TRBJ1-6 | TRBD1 | TRBV6-5 | CASSYSRTGDSPLHF | TGTGCCAGCAGTTACTCGAGGACAGGGGACTCACCCCTCCACTTT
. | TRBJ1-1 | TRBD1 | TRBV7-9 | CASSPRGTGRVNTEAFF | TGTGCCAGCAGCCCCCGAGGGACAGGGAGAGTGAACACTGAAGCTTTCTTT
. | TRBJ2-1 | . | TRBV28 | CASCRTENEQFF | TGTGCCAGTTGTCGAACAGAAAATGAGCAGTTCTTC
. | TRBJ1-2 | . | TRBV5-6 | CASSLGPGSAEGYTF | TGTGCCAGCAGCTTGGGACCGGGAAGTGCGGAAGGCTACACCTTC
. | TRBJ1-1 | . | TRBV5-5 | CASSLGVNTEAFF | TGTGCCAGCAGCTTAGGGGTGAACACTGAAGCTTTCTTT
. | TRBJ1-3 | . | TRBV9 | CASSPEGSGNTIYF | TGTGCCAGCAGCCCGGAAGGCTCTGGAAACACCATATATTTT
. | TRBJ2-5 | TRBD2 | TRBV2 | CASRATSGGALATQYF | TGTGCCAGCAGGGCTACTAGCGGGGGGGCTTTGGCGACCCAGTACTTC
. | TRBJ2-1 | . | TRBV7-2 | CASSFGYGEQFF | TGTGCCAGCAGCTTTGGGTATGGCGAGCAGTTCTTC
few | TRBJ1-5 | . | TRBV5-1 | CANSQGSSNQPQHF | TGCGCCAACTCCCAGGGTTCCAGCAATCAGCCCCAGCATTTT
. | TRBJ2-1 | . | TRBV7-2 | CASSTPGRGFNEQFF | TGTGCCAGCAGCACTCCGGGCCGAGGGTTCAATGAGCAGTTCTTC
few | TRBJ1-4 | . | TRBV4-2 | CASSQDSADPEKLFF | TGTGCCAGCAGCCAAGATAGTGCAGATCCTGAAAAACTGTTTTTT
. | TRBJ1-1 | TRBD1 | TRBV6-5 | CASSYSRTGDTEAFF | TGTGCCAGCAGTTACTCGAGGACAGGGGACACTGAAGCTTTCTTT
. | TRBJ1-2 | . | TRBV11-2 | CASRSLGTSYGYTF | TGTGCCAGCAGGTCTCTGGGGACCTCCTATGGCTACACCTTC
. | TRBJ1-1 | . | TRBV24-1 | CATSDLGFLAFF | TGTGCCACCAGTGATTTAGGATTTTTGGCTTTCTTT
. | TRBJ2-7 | . | TRBV5-5 | CASSPYEQYF | TGTGCCAGCAGCCCGTACGAGCAGTACTTC
. | TRBJ2-7 | . | TRBV10-3 | CAIHPDSSYEQYF | TGTGCCATCCACCCGGACAGCTCCTACGAGCAGTACTTC
once | TRBJ1-6 | . | TRBV7-8 | CASSGGSSYNSPLHF | TGTGCCAGCAGCGGGGGGAGCTCCTATAATTCACCCCTCCACTTT
. | TRBJ1-2 | . | TRBV2 | CASSQGTHYGYTF | TGTGCCAGCAGCCAAGGGACACATTATGGCTACACCTTC
. | TRBJ1-4 | TRBD1 | TRBV4-1 | CASSQAADRGNMEKLFF | TGCGCCAGCAGCCAAGCCGCGGACAGGGGGAATATGGAAAAACTGTTTTTT
once | TRBJ1-5 | . | TRBV24-1 | CATSDLSFRGLSNQPQHF | TGTGCCACCAGTGATTTAAGCTTCCGGGGGCTCAGCAATCAGCCCCAGCATTTT
. | TRBJ2-5 | . | TRBV7-2 | CASSRDIRGEETQYF | TGTGCCAGCAGCCGGGACATCCGAGGAGAGGAGACCCAGTACTTC
. | TRBJ2-1 | . | TRBV20-1 | CSASQGGGNEQFF | TGCAGTGCTAGTCAAGGGGGGGGAAATGAGCAGTTCTTC
. | TRBJ1-1 | . | TRBV27 | CASSPGTMNTEAFF | TGTGCCAGCAGTCCAGGGACCATGAACACTGAAGCTTTCTTT
. | TRBJ2-3 | . | TRBV19 | CASSMGYTSTDTQYF | TGTGCCAGTAGTATGGGCTACACTAGCACAGATACGCAGTATTTT
. | TRBJ2-2 | TRBD2 | TRBV18 | CASSPGTSDSGELFF | TGTGCCAGCTCACCCGGAACTAGCGACAGCGGGGAGCTGTTTTTT
. | TRBJ1-1 | TRBD1 | TRBV4-1 | CASSHHTGQGDYLDTEAFF | TGCGCCAGCAGCCACCATACGGGACAGGGGGATTATTTGGACACTGAAGCTTTCTTT
. | TRBJ1-1 | . | TRBV19 | CASSRVNTEAFF | TGTGCCAGTTCACGAGTGAACACTGAAGCTTTCTTT
. | TRBJ1-1 | . | TRBV6-2/TRBV6-3 | CASTYGGNTEAFF | TGTGCCAGCACTTATGGGGGGAACACTGAAGCTTTCTTT
. | TRBJ2-2 | . | TRBV30 | CAWRGFNTGELFF | TGTGCCTGGAGGGGGTTTAACACCGGGGAGCTGTTTTTT
. | TRBJ2-7 | TRBD1 | TRBV18 | CASSRTGGSSYEQYF | TGTGCCAGCTCACGCACAGGGGGCAGTTCCTACGAGCAGTACTTC
. | TRBJ1-4 | . | TRBV30 | CAWRDGFNEKLFF | TGTGCCTGGAGAGACGGGTTTAATGAAAAACTGTTTTTT
. | TRBJ1-2 | . | TRBV30 | CAWSTIRQPSYGYTF | TGTGCCTGGTCAACTATCCGACAGCCGAGTTATGGCTACACCTTC
. | TRBJ1-1 | . | TRBV6-2/TRBV6-3 | CASSHPVGGAHTEAFF | TGTGCCAGCAGTCACCCCGTTGGGGGGGCACACACTGAAGCTTTCTTT
. | TRBJ1-5 | . | TRBV3-1/TRBV3-2 | CASSPVGGQPQHF | TGTGCCAGCAGCCCGGTGGGAGGGCAGCCCCAGCATTTT
. | TRBJ1-6 | . | TRBV4-2 | CASSQPNAGTLGSPLHF | TGTGCCAGCAGCCAACCCAACGCAGGGACACTAGGGTCACCCCTCCACTTT
. | TRBJ1-5 | TRBD1 | TRBV7-8 | CASSLGGGLQPQHF | TGTGCCAGCAGCTTAGGAGGGGGCCTCCAGCCCCAGCATTTT
. | TRBJ1-3 | . | TRBV30 | CAWSPPGGVGPGNTIYF | TGTGCCTGGAGTCCCCCCGGCGGCGTGGGGCCCGGAAACACCATATATTTT
. | TRBJ1-3 | . | TRBV27 | CASSLSLQGLSGNTIYF | TGTGCCAGCAGTTTATCCCTACAGGGACTCTCTGGAAACACCATATATTTT
. | TRBJ1-2 | . | TRBV6-2/TRBV6-3 | CASSLAGAGGYTF | TGTGCCAGCAGTTTAGCAGGGGCAGGCGGCTACACCTTC
. | TRBJ1-1 | . | TRBV2 | CASSGAAENTEAFF | TGTGCCAGCAGCGGGGCAGCCGAGAACACTGAAGCTTTCTTT